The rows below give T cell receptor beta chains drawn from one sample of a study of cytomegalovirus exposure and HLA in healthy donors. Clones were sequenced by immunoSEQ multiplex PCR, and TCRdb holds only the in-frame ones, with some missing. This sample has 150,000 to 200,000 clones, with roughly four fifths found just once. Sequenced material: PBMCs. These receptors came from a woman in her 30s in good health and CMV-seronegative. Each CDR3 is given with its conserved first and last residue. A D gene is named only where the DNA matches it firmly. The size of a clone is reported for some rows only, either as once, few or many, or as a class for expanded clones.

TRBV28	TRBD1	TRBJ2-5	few	TGTGCCAGCAGGCGAACACAACAGGGGAGAGAGACCCAGTACTTC	CASRRTQQGRETQYF
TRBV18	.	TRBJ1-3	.	TGTGCCAGCTCACCTCCAGGGTCCTCTGGAAACACCATATATTTT	CASSPPGSSGNTIYF
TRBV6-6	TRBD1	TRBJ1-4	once	TGTGCCAGCAGTGGCGCAACAGGGGGCCAGGGGGAAAAACTGTTTTTT	CASSGATGGQGEKLFF
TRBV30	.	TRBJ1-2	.	TGTGCCTGGAGTAACAGAATCTTCTATGGCTACACCTTC	CAWSNRIFYGYTF
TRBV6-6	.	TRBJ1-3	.	TGTGCCAGCAGTTACGTGCGCTCTGGAAACACCATATATTTT	CASSYVRSGNTIYF
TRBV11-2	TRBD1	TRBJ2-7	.	TGTGCCAGCAGCCGGGACAGGACTGACGAGCAGTACTTC	CASSRDRTDEQYF
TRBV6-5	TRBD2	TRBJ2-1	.	TGTGCCAGCAGTTTCATCGGGGGGTATGAGCAGTTCTTC	CASSFIGGYEQFF
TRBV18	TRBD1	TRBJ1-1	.	TGTGCCAGCTCACCACCAGGAGCAGGGGGCACTGAAGCTTTCTTT	CASSPPGAGGTEAFF
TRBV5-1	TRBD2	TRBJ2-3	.	TGCGCCAGCAGCTTGGAGGCACCCAGGGGACTAGCCTCAGATACGCAGTATTTT	CASSLEAPRGLASDTQYF
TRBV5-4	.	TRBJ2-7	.	TGTGCCAGCAGCTCCAGCTCCTACGAGCAGTACTTC	CASSSSSYEQYF
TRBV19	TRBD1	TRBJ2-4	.	TGTGCCAGTTCCGGACAGGGGAGAGGCATTCAGTACTTC	CASSGQGRGIQYF
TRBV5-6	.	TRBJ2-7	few	TGTGCCAGCAGCTTAACGGGCGAGCAGTACTTC	CASSLTGEQYF
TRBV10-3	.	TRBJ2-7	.	TGTGCCATCATGTCCGGTCTAGCTGACTACGAGCAGTACTTC	CAIMSGLADYEQYF
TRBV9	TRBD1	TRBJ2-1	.	TGTGCCAGCAGCGACCACAGGGGGCTTTACAATGAGCAGTTCTTC	CASSDHRGLYNEQFF
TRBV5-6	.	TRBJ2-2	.	TGTGCCAGCAGCTTGGGCCAGTTAACCACCGGGGAGCTGTTTTTT	CASSLGQLTTGELFF
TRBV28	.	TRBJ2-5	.	TGTGCCAGCAGTTTAGTCGGGAGTAGGCCGGGAGAGGCCCAGTACTTC	CASSLVGSRPGEAQYF